What follows are 3 T cell receptor beta chains derived from one specimen sequenced in a study of the immune and genomic landscape of osteosarcoma. Poor-prognosis osteosarcoma patients supplied post-treatment primary, local recurrence and metastasis tumor specimens. Generated by immunoSEQ multiplex PCR, the TCRdb table keeps only in-frame clones and is missing some. This sample carries about 10,000 clones, 70% to 80% of them seen once, and the ten largest clones take less than 20%. Input material: osteosarcoma tumor tissue from the lung. These receptor sequences come from a human donor with osteosarcoma.

This clone showed up just a few times. The V and J genes are TRBV30 and TRBJ1-5, with TRBD1 as a possible D gene (5 bases). Per the germline V gene, CDR1 is GTSNPN and CDR2 is SVGIG (reference sequence). V was clipped by 0 bases and J by 2 bases, with 14 bases between them. This CDR3 is 16 amino acids long. CDR3 bases: TGTGCCTGGAGTGTACGGGCAGGGAGGGGCAATCAGCCCCAGCATTTT. Encoded protein: CAWSVRAGRGNQPQHF.

This clone was picked up a small number of times. The chain carries TRBV27 and TRBJ2-1; D uncertain. Deletions cut 6 bases from V and 4 bases from J, with 19 bases between. Germline V lookup: CDR1 MNHEY, CDR2 SMNVEV (reference sequence). The CDR3 loop spans 16 amino acids. The CDR3 DNA reads as TGTGCCAGCAGCCCCACTATAGGTCTAGTATACAATGAGCAGTTCTTC. Translated, it gives CASSPTIGLVYNEQFF.

Within the sample, this clone is medium-sized. The chain combines TRBV7-9 with TRBJ2-7; TRBD1 matches at 8 bases. The trim removed 1 base at V and 5 bases at J, leaving 10 bases unmatched. This CDR3 is built from 16 residues. Germline V gene data show CDR1 as SEHNR and CDR2 as FQNEAQ (reference sequence). CDR3 sequence: CASSLDPGQGSHEQYF. CDR3 DNA: TGTGCCAGCAGCTTAGATCCCGGACAGGGCTCTCACGAGCAGTACTTC.